The subject of this entry is one T cell receptor (beta chain). As yet, its antigen is unknown. This CDR3 contains 16 residues. From germline, CDR1 is MNHEY and CDR2 SMNVEV (reference sequence). Trimming pared 2 bases from V and 6 bases from J, leaving 19 bases between. Sequenced by immunoSEQ multiplex PCR; TCRdb stores in-frame clones only, minus some. The sample carries 95,000 to 120,000 clones, about 90% recorded once. The time point: week 11, during vaccination. Doses comprised 300 ug of mutant IDH1 20-mer peptide each, plus topical imiquimod. New WHO grade 3 or 4 IDH1-mutant, ATRX-lost astrocytomas were present in all donors. This sample stems from a study of a mutant IDH1 vaccine in newly diagnosed glioma. Findings of the study overall: Alterations occurring in top peripheral T cell clonotypes seemed unrelated to pseudoprogression.

The chain employs TRBV27 and TRBJ2-5, with D perhaps matching TRBD2 (6 bases). Sequences were derived from PBMCs, sampled from a glioma patient whose treatment included an IDH1 peptide vaccine. This clonotype originated in a woman aged 50 to 65 with glioma. The CDR3 bases are TGTGCCAGCAGTTTAAGCCCTGGAGGGTTAGGGAAGACCCAGTACTTC. Its protein is CASSLSPGGLGKTQYF.